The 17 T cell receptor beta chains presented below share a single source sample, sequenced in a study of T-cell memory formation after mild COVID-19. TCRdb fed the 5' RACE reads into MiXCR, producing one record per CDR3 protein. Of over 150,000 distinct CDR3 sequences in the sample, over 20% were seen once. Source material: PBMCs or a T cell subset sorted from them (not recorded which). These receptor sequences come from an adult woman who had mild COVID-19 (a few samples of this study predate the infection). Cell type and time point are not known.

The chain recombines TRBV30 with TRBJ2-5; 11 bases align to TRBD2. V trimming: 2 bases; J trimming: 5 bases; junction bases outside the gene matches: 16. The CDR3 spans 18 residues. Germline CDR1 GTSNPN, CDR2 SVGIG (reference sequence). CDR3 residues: CAWSPEKLAGAPRETQYF. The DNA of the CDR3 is TGTGCCTGGAGTCCCGAGAAACTAGCGGGAGCTCCACGGGAGACCCAGTACTTC. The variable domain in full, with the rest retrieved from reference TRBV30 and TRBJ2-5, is SQTIHQWPATLVQPVGSPLSLECTVEGTSNPNLYWYRQAAGRGLQLLFYSVGIGQISSEVPQNLSASRPQDRQFILSSKKLLLSDSGFYLCAWSPEKLAGAPRETQYFGPGTRLLVL.

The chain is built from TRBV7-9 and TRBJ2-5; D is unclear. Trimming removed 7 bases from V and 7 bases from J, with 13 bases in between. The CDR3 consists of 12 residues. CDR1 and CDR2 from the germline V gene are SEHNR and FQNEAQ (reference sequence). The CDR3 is CASTGSSGTQYF. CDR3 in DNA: TGTGCCAGCACTGGAAGCTCGGGGACCCAGTACTTC.

The CDR3 sequence is CSARGQGEIGELFF. Here the CDR3 DNA reads TGCAGTGCTAGGGGACAGGGGGAGATCGGGGAGCTGTTTTTT. The chain has TRBV20-1 and TRBJ2-2; 11 positions match TRBD1. Per the germline V gene, CDR1 is DFQATT and CDR2 is SNEGSKA (reference sequence). The CDR3 is 14 amino acids. With 3 bases clipped from V and 7 bases from J, the junction kept 4 bases outside the gene matches.

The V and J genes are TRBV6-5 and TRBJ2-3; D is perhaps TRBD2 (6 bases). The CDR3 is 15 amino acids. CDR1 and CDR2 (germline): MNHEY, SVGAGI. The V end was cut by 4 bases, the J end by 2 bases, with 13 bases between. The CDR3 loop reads CASSLTGGVTDTQYF. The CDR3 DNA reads TGTGCCAGCAGTTTGACGGGCGGGGTCACAGATACGCAGTATTTT.

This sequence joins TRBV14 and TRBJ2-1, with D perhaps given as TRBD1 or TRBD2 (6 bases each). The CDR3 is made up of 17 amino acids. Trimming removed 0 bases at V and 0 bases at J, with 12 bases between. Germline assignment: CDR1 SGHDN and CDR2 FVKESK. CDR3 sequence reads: CASSQDRGLSSYNEQFF. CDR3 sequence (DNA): TGTGCCAGCAGCCAAGACAGGGGACTGAGCTCCTACAATGAGCAGTTCTTC. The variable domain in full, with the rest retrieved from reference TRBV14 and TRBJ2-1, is EAGVTQFPSHSVIEKGQTVTLRCDPISGHDNLYWYRRVMGKEIKFLLHFVKESKQDESGMPNNRFLAERTGGTYSTLKVQPAELEDSGVYFCASSQDRGLSSYNEQFFGPGTRLTVL.

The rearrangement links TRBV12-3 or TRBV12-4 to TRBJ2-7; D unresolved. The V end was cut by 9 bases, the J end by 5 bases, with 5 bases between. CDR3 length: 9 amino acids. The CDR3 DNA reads TGTGCCAGTGGTAACGAGCAGTACTTC. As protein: CASGNEQYF.

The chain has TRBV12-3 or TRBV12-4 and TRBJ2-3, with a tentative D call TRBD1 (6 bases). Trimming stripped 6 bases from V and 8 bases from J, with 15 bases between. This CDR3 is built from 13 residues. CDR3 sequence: CASSLDRPLTQYF. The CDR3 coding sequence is TGTGCCAGCAGCCTCGACAGGCCCCTTACGCAGTATTTT.

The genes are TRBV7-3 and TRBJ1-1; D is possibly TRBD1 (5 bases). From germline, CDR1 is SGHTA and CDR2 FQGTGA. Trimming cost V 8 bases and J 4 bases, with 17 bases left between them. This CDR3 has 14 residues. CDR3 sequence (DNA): TGTGCCAGCTCTCTTTGGGGGGGTAGCACTGAAGCTTTCTTT. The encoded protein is CASSLWGGSTEAFF.

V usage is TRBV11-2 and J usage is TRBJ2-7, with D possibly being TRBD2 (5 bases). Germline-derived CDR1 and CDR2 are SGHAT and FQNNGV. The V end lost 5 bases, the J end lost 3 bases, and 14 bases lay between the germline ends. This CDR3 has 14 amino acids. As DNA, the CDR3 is TGTGCCAGCAGCACCCGGACTTCCCGCTACGAGCAGTACTTC. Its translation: CASSTRTSRYEQYF. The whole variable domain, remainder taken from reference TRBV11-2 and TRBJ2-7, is EAGVAQSPRYKIIEKRQSVAFWCNPISGHATLYWYQQILGQGPKLLIQFQNNGVVDDSQLPKDRFSAERLKGVDSTLKIQPAKLEDSAVYLCASSTRTSRYEQYFGPGTRLTVT.

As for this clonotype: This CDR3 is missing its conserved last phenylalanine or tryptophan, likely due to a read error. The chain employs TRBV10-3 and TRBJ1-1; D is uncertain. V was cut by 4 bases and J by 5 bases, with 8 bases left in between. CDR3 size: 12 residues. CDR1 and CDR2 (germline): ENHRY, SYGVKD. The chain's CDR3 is CAISGVRTEAFL. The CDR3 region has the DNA TGTGCCATCAGTGGAGTCAGGACTGAAGCTTTCTTA.

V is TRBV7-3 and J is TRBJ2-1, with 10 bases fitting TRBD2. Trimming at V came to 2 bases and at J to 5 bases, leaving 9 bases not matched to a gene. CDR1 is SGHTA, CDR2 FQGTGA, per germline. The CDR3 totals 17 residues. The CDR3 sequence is CASSLQGLARSHNEQFF. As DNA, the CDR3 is TGTGCCAGCAGCTTACAGGGACTAGCGAGATCCCACAATGAGCAGTTCTTC.

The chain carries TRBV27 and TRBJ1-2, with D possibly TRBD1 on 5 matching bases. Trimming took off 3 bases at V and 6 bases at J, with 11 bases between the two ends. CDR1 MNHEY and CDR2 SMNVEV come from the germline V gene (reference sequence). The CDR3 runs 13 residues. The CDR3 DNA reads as TGTGCCAGCAGTTTTCCGGGGCGCGATGGCTACACCTTC. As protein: CASSFPGRDGYTF.

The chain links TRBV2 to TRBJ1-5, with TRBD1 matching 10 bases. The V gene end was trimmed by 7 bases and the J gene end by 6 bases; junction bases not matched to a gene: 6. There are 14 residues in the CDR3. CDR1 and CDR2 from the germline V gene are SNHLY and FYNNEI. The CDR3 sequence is CASKPGQGGQPQHF. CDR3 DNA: TGTGCCAGCAAACCTGGACAGGGGGGTCAGCCCCAGCATTTT.

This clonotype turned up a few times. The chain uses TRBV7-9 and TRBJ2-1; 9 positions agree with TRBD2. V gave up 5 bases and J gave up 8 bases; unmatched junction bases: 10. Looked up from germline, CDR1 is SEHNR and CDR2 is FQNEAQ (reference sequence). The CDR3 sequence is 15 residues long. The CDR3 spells CASSAHRRGGDEQFF. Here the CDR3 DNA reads TGTGCCAGCAGCGCCCATAGGCGGGGGGGCGATGAGCAGTTCTTC.

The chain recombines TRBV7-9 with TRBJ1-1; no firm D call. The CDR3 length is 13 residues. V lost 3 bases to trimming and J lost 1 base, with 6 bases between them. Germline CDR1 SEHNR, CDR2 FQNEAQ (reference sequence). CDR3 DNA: TGTGCCAGCAGCTTGAGGTCGAACACTGAAGCTTTCTTT. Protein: CASSLRSNTEAFF.

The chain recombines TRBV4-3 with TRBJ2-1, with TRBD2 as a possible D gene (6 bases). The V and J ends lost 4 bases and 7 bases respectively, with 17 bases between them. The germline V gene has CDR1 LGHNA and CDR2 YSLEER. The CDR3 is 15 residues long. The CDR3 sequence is CASSPQEGGWNEQFF. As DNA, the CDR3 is TGCGCCAGCAGCCCCCAGGAGGGAGGTTGGAATGAGCAGTTCTTC.

The CDR3 DNA reads TGTGCCACCAGTGTAGGAGGGATCTCCTACGAGCAGTACTTC. Protein product: CATSVGGISYEQYF. The chain links TRBV24-1 to TRBJ2-7, with a weak D call TRBD2 (6 bases). V was clipped by 5 bases and J by 0 bases, with 10 bases between them. CDR1 and CDR2 from the germline V gene are KGHDR and SFDVKD. The CDR3 runs 14 residues.